One sample yielded the 7 T cell receptor beta chains listed below, sequenced in a study of cytomegalovirus exposure and HLA in healthy donors. The protocol was immunoSEQ multiplex PCR, while the TCRdb copy is restricted to in-frame clones and leaves out a portion. The sample lists roughly 180,000 clones, approximately 89% seen once, with 7.2% in the top ten. The sequenced material came from PBMCs. These receptors came from a man aged 30 to 45 in good health and CMV-seropositive.

The chain has TRBV10-3 and TRBJ1-5, with 7 positions matching TRBD1. This CDR3 is 15 amino acids long. V trimming: 4 bases; J trimming: 6 bases; junction bases outside the gene matches: 9. Germline values: CDR1 ENHRY, CDR2 SYGVKD. CDR3 region: CAISVEGAGGQPQHF. In DNA, the CDR3 is TGTGCCATCAGTGTAGAGGGGGCCGGGGGTCAGCCCCAGCATTTT.

The chain couples TRBV6-5 to TRBJ1-1; the D is unclear. This CDR3 is 11 amino acids long. Germline V gene sequence: CDR1 MNHEY, CDR2 SVGAGI. V was shortened by 5 bases and J by 7 bases, with 8 bases between the two germline ends. The CDR3 loop is CASSGPIEAFF. The CDR3 coding sequence is TGTGCCAGCAGTGGACCCATTGAAGCTTTCTTT.

The chain links TRBV9 to TRBJ2-5; the match to TRBD1 covers 7 bases. V lost 0 bases to trimming and J lost 4 bases; unmatched junction nucleotides: 6. Germline lookup yields CDR1 SGDLS and CDR2 YYNGEE. This CDR3 is built from 15 residues. The CDR3 DNA follows: TGTGCCAGCAGCGTAGAGGGGGCAGGGGGAGAGACCCAGTACTTC. It codes for CASSVEGAGGETQYF.

This clone is a singleton in its sample. The V call is TRBV14, the J call TRBJ1-1; D unresolved. V lost 4 bases, J lost 0 bases, and 9 bases lay in between. Germline V lookup: CDR1 SGHDN, CDR2 FVKESK. CDR3 size: 14 residues. The DNA for the CDR3 is TGTGCCAGCAGCCCCTTGGATTTGAACACTGAAGCTTTCTTT. Translation gives CASSPLDLNTEAFF.

V and J are TRBV7-3 and TRBJ2-1; D is perhaps TRBD1 (6 bases). The ends were cut back, 3 bases at V and 5 bases at J, with 8 bases in the middle. This CDR3 is 13 amino acids long. Germline assignment: CDR1 SGHTA and CDR2 FQGTGA. The CDR3 coding sequence is TGTGCCAGCAGCTTCAACAGGGACAATGAGCAGTTCTTC. Residues: CASSFNRDNEQFF.

In its sample, this clone is medium-sized (0.01 to 0.1%). This sequence joins TRBV6-4 and TRBJ2-2; no reliable D call. V lost 2 bases, J lost 3 bases, and 4 bases lay in between. The germline V gene has CDR1 MRHNA and CDR2 SNTAGT. The CDR3 is made up of 13 amino acids. Here the CDR3 DNA reads TGTGCCAGCAGTGACAGGGACACCGGGGAGCTGTTTTTT. Its protein is CASSDRDTGELFF.

The chain carries TRBV2 and TRBJ2-5; 7 bases agree with TRBD2. Germline-derived CDR1 and CDR2 are SNHLY and FYNNEI. With V trimmed by 5 bases and J by 5 bases, 5 bases remained unmatched. This CDR3 has 13 amino acids. The CDR3 sequence: CASSSYGGETQYF. Here the CDR3 DNA reads TGTGCCAGCAGTTCCTACGGGGGGGAGACCCAGTACTTC.